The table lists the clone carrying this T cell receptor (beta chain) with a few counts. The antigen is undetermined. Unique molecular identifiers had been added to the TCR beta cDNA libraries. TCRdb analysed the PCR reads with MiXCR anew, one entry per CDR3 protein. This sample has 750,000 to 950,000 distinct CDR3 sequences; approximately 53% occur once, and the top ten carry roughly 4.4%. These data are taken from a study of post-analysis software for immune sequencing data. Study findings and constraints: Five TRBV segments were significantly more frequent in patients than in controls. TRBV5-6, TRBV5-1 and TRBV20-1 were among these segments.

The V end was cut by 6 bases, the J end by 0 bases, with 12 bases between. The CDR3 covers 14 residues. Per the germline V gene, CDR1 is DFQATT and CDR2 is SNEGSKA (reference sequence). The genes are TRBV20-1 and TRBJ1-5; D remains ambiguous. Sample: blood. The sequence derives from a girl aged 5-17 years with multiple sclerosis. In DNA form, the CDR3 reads TGCAGTGCCCGTGGAGGGAATAGCAATCAGCCCCAGCATTTT. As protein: CSARGGNSNQPQHF.